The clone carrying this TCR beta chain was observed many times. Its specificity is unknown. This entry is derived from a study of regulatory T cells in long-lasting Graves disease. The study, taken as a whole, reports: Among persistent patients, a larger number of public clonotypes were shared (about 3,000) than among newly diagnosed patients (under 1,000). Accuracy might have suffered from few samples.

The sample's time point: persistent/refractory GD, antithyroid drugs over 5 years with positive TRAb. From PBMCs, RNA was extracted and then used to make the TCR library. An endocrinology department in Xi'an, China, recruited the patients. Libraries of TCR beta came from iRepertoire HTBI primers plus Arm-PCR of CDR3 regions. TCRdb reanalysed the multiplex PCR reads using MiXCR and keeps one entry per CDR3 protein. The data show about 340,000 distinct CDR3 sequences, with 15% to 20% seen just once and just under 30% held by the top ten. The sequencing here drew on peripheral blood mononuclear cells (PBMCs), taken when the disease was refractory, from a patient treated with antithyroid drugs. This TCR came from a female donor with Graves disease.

Written as DNA, the CDR3 is TGTGCCAGCAGTTACCGGTGGGAAGGTTCCTACGAGCAGTACTTC. Its translation: CASSYRWEGSYEQYF. The chain couples TRBV6-5 to TRBJ2-7; D unresolved. The germline V gene encodes CDR1 MNHEY and CDR2 SVGAGI. This CDR3 region has 15 residues. Trimming removed 2 bases from V and 1 base from J, with 12 bases in between.